This T cell receptor (beta chain) stems from a study of long-term antiretroviral therapy in people with HIV. Study conclusions and caveats: Whichever time point was examined, clones expanded before ART dominated the repertoire. Blood draws took place between about 2003 and 2018 and possibly involved older ART regimens.

This CDR3 is 14 amino acids long. The V and J ends lost 0 bases and 7 bases respectively, with 11 bases between them. Germline V CDR1 and CDR2: SGHTS, YDEGEE. Held in samples before DNA extraction were roughly 1-10 million cryopreserved PBMC. Comments on this clone: Its specificity is not known.

immunoSEQ v3.0 was run at survey level. The repertoire was sequenced with immunoSEQ multiplex PCR; TCRdb's copy has only in-frame clones and lacks some. The data contain some 16,000 clones, over 65% of them seen just once; the ten biggest clones take up roughly 23%. This chain uses TRBV5-8 with TRBJ2-1; the D gene could be TRBD1 or TRBD2 (5 bases each). The origin of this receptor is a man in his forties or fifties with HIV. The starting material was unsorted PBMCs, obtained 2.1 years after starting antiretroviral therapy. DNA of the CDR3: TGTGCCAGCAGCTTGGTCTCAGGGAGTAATGAGCAGTTCTTC. Translation gives CASSLVSGSNEQFF.